Below are 30 T cell receptor beta chains sequenced from a single sample in a study of blood T cells in healthy people across ages. Next came a second PCR, run for about 7 to 12 cycles, which used a sample-barcoded 5' primer along with a J-beta primer mix. Using its own MiXCR run on the 5' RACE reads, TCRdb lists one record per CDR3 protein. The table has over 300,000 distinct CDR3 sequences, about 52% seen once; the top ten hold 45% to 55%. The sequenced sample was blood. The source is a man aged 60 to 69 in good health.

The chain uses TRBV20-1 and TRBJ2-1, with a possible D match to TRBD1 (7 bases). V was trimmed by 6 bases and J by 6 bases, leaving 18 bases between them. Germline CDR1 DFQATT, CDR2 SNEGSKA (reference sequence). The CDR3 has 14 amino acids. The CDR3 sequence: CSAGEAGGFNEQFF. The DNA for the CDR3 is TGCAGTGCCGGGGAGGCAGGGGGTTTCAATGAGCAGTTCTTC.

The CDR3 is CATIPWAELTYEQYF. The CDR3 coding sequence is TGTGCCACCATCCCGTGGGCGGAGTTGACCTACGAGCAGTACTTC. The chain joins TRBV24-1 to TRBJ2-7; D is undetermined. In germline, CDR1 is KGHDR, CDR2 SFDVKD. V lost 8 bases and J lost 2, with 18 bases in between. CDR3 length equals 15 residues.

This clonotype was counted between two and nine times. This sequence joins TRBV13 and TRBJ1-2; 7 positions match TRBD1. After removal of 5 bases from V and 6 bases from J, the junction contained 15 bases not matched to a gene. Germline values: CDR1 PRHDT, CDR2 FYEKMQ (reference sequence). This CDR3 is built from 16 residues. CDR3 protein: CASSPTPRTGVDGYTF. The CDR3 region has the DNA TGTGCCAGCAGCCCCACCCCCCGAACAGGGGTAGATGGCTACACCTTC.

The genes are TRBV20-1 and TRBJ2-7; D is undetermined. The V and J ends lost 3 bases and 0 bases respectively, with 12 bases between them. CDR1 is DFQATT, CDR2 SNEGSKA, per germline (reference sequence). The CDR3 spans 14 residues. The CDR3 sequence: CSASRSASSYEQYF. DNA for the CDR3: TGCAGTGCTAGTAGGTCCGCCAGCTCCTACGAGCAGTACTTC.

This clonotype was detected only a few times. The genes are TRBV20-1 and TRBJ2-3, with unresolved D. Per the germline V gene, CDR1 is DFQATT and CDR2 is SNEGSKA (reference sequence). Trimming cost V 0 bases and J 2 bases, with 12 bases left between them. The CDR3 is 15 residues long. The CDR3 is CSARDSRRSTDTQYF. The CDR3, as DNA: TGCAGTGCTAGAGATTCCCGACGGTCCACAGATACGCAGTATTTT.

The chain couples TRBV15 to TRBJ2-7; a possible D gene is TRBD2 (7 bases). The CDR3 is 20 residues long. Germline loops: CDR1 LNHNV, CDR2 YYDKDF (reference sequence). V gave up 1 base and J gave up 9 bases, with 34 bases separating them. CDR3 coding DNA: TGTGCCACCAGCAGAGCCAGGGGAGGGAGACCCCCGTATACCGAGGGCCGGCAGTACTTC. Translation gives CATSRARGGRPPYTEGRQYF. The complete variable domain, with remaining parts taken from reference TRBV15 and TRBJ2-7, reads DAMVIQNPRYQVTQFGKPVTLSCSQTLNHNVMYWYQQKSSQAPKLLFHYYDKDFNNEADTPDNFQSRRPNTSFCFLDIRSPGLGDTAMYLCATSRARGGRPPYTEGRQYFGPGTRLTVT.

The CDR3 coding sequence is TGTGCCAGCAGTCCCAGGACGCGCACAGATACGCAGTATTTT. Its translation: CASSPRTRTDTQYF. The rearrangement links TRBV6-5 to TRBJ2-3; no reliable D call. This CDR3 spans 14 amino acids. V dropped 5 bases and J dropped 1 base, with 10 bases sitting between them. CDR1 is MNHEY and CDR2 is SVGAGI in the germline V gene.

This clonotype turned up a few times. The J gene is TRBJ2-4, the V gene TRBV12-3 or TRBV12-4; 11 nucleotides match TRBD2. The V segment lost 3 bases and the J segment 13 bases; nucleotides outside the gene matches: 11. The CDR3 is 15 amino acids. The CDR3 DNA sequence: TGTGCCAGCAGTTTCCGTAGCGGGGGGGCTAGAGAGCAGTACTTC. It translates to CASSFRSGGAREQYF.

V and J are TRBV11-2 and TRBJ2-5, with 7 bases matching TRBD1. Losses at the gene ends were 4 bases for V and 5 bases for J; bases not matched to a gene: 16. CDR1 SGHAT and CDR2 FQNNGV come from the germline V gene. This CDR3 is built from 17 residues. CDR3 in amino acids: CASSSSLQGWSGETQYF. CDR3 nucleotides: TGTGCCAGCAGCTCGAGCTTACAGGGGTGGAGCGGTGAGACCCAGTACTTC. Using reference TRBV11-2 and TRBJ2-5 for the parts outside the CDR3, the full variable domain is EAGVAQSPRYKIIEKRQSVAFWCNPISGHATLYWYQQILGQGPKLLIQFQNNGVVDDSQLPKDRFSAERLKGVDSTLKIQPAKLEDSAVYLCASSSSLQGWSGETQYFGPGTRLLVL.

The chain uses TRBV11-2 and TRBJ2-7, with 10 bases identical to TRBD2. Germline lookup yields CDR1 SGHAT and CDR2 FQNNGV. The CDR3 has 15 amino acids. V dropped 3 bases and J dropped 4; count of bases not matched to a gene: 6. CDR3 protein: CASSFSGGIAYEQYF. As DNA, the CDR3 is TGTGCCAGCAGCTTTAGCGGGGGGATCGCTTACGAGCAGTACTTC. The full variable domain, completed using reference TRBV11-2 and TRBJ2-7, is EAGVAQSPRYKIIEKRQSVAFWCNPISGHATLYWYQQILGQGPKLLIQFQNNGVVDDSQLPKDRFSAERLKGVDSTLKIQPAKLEDSAVYLCASSFSGGIAYEQYFGPGTRLTVT.

This clonotype has only a few counts. Since a much larger clone is just one base distant, this may be a read error. V gene TRBV6-2 or TRBV6-3 combines with J gene TRBJ2-7; D is possibly TRBD1 (5 bases). Germline loops: CDR1 MNHEY, CDR2 SVGEGT. V was shortened by 2 bases and J by 6 bases, with 8 bases between the two germline ends. The CDR3 sequence is 12 residues long. CDR3 protein: CASSYGALEQYF. In nucleotides, the CDR3 is TGTGCCAGCAGTTACGGGGCCCTCGAGCAGTACTTC.

This clonotype was seen only once. The chain is built from TRBV7-9 and TRBJ2-5, with D possibly being TRBD2 (5 bases). The tail of the sequence fits TRBJ2-7 better, so the J call may be wrong. CDR3 length equals 14 residues. Germline V gene sequence: CDR1 SEHNR, CDR2 FQNEAQ (reference sequence). CDR3 residues: CASSLVGISYEQYF. CDR3 nucleotides: TGTGCCAGCAGCTTGGTCGGGATTTCTTACGAGCAGTACTTC.

V and J are TRBV20-1 and TRBJ2-3; tentative D call: TRBD1 (5 bases). There are 11 residues in the CDR3. Germline-derived CDR1 and CDR2 are DFQATT and SNEGSKA (reference sequence). V was cut by 6 bases and J by 4 bases, with 8 bases left in between. CDR3: CSATGPDTQYF. CDR3 DNA: TGCAGTGCAACAGGTCCAGATACGCAGTATTTT.

The rearrangement links TRBV29-1 to TRBJ2-5; the D is unclear. This CDR3 is built from 14 residues. Trimming stripped 0 bases from V and 4 bases from J, with 12 bases between. The germline gives CDR1 SQVTM, CDR2 ANQGSEA. The CDR3 here is CSVEETTGRETQYF. The CDR3 coding sequence is TGCAGCGTTGAAGAGACAACTGGTCGAGAGACCCAGTACTTC.

V usage is TRBV20-1 and J usage is TRBJ2-7; 8 bases map to TRBD2. The CDR3 has 15 amino acids. V dropped 6 bases and J dropped 0; count of bases not matched to a gene: 10. Germline lookup yields CDR1 DFQATT and CDR2 SNEGSKA (reference sequence). The CDR3 here is CSALYVGGASYEQYF. CDR3 bases: TGCAGTGCCCTCTACGTCGGGGGGGCCTCCTACGAGCAGTACTTC.

The chain links TRBV13 to TRBJ2-7; D may be TRBD2 (5 bases). This CDR3 has 15 amino acids. Trimming stripped 0 bases from V and 3 bases from J, with 12 bases between. Germline V gives CDR1 PRHDT, CDR2 FYEKMQ (reference sequence). The CDR3 region is CASSLGGEGIYEQYF. The CDR3 DNA reads as TGTGCCAGCAGCTTAGGGGGCGAGGGTATCTACGAGCAGTACTTC.

This clonotype has ten or more counts. The CDR3 here is CASTDLGEQYF. In nucleotides, the CDR3 is TGTGCCAGCACTGATTTGGGGGAGCAGTACTTC. V and J are TRBV7-2 and TRBJ2-5; D may correspond to TRBD1 or TRBD2 (5 bases each). V lost 7 bases and J lost 11, with 14 bases in between. The CDR3 loop spans 11 amino acids. Per germline, CDR1 SGHTA and CDR2 FQGNSA.

This clonotype was seen a handful of times. V gene TRBV6-5 combines with J gene TRBJ1-4; no clear D gene. Trimming took 0 bases from V and 12 from J, leaving 11 bases between them. CDR1 and CDR2 from the germline V gene are MNHEY and SVGAGI. This CDR3 has 13 amino acids. CDR3 sequence (DNA): TGTGCCAGCAGTTACTCGGGTATAGAAGAACTGTTTTTT. Protein: CASSYSGIEELFF.

V and J are TRBV20-1 and TRBJ1-5; 7 bases map to TRBD1. Germline V gene lookup returns CDR1 DFQATT and CDR2 SNEGSKA (reference sequence). Unmatched junction bases numbered 10, after V lost 5 bases and J lost 3 bases. CDR3 length: 15 amino acids. The CDR3 region is CSAPPGGGDNQPQHF. In nucleotides, the CDR3 is TGCAGTGCTCCTCCGGGAGGGGGCGACAATCAGCCCCAGCATTTT.

A few counts support this clonotype. The rearrangement uses TRBV20-1 and TRBJ1-2; 11 bases are a match to TRBD1. J gave up 5 bases and V 0 bases, and 8 bases lay outside the gene matches. The CDR3 covers 16 residues. Germline V gene data show CDR1 as DFQATT and CDR2 as SNEGSKA (reference sequence). The CDR3, as DNA: TGCAGTGCTAGAGATCCCCGGACAGGGGGCTGGTATGGCTACACCTTC. It translates to CSARDPRTGGWYGYTF.

The chain recombines TRBV2 with TRBJ2-2; D tentatively reads TRBD1 or TRBD2 (5 bases each). Trimming shortened V by 6 bases and J by 4 bases, and 18 bases separated the two germline ends. The CDR3 has 16 amino acids. Germline V gene data show CDR1 as SNHLY and CDR2 as FYNNEI. This CDR3 is CASRPPGRTLTGELFF. The CDR3, as DNA: TGTGCCAGCAGACCTCCGGGACGGACACTCACCGGGGAGCTGTTTTTT.

The chain joins TRBV3-1 to TRBJ2-5; a weak D match, TRBD2 (7 bases). The J call may be wrong; the DNA end is better matched by TRBJ2-7. Germline V gene lookup returns CDR1 LGHDT and CDR2 YNNKEL (reference sequence). The CDR3 consists of 15 residues. CDR3 protein: CASSQNRGAINEQYF. Here the CDR3 DNA reads TGTGCCAGCAGCCAAAACCGGGGGGCGATAAACGAGCAGTACTTC.

The V call is TRBV7-9, the J call TRBJ2-5; the match to TRBD2 covers 10 bases. Judging by the DNA end, TRBJ2-7 fits better; the J call may be wrong. The CDR3 sequence is 15 residues long. Germline V lookup: CDR1 SEHNR, CDR2 FQNEAQ (reference sequence). CDR3 bases: TGTGCCAGCAGCTTAATGGCTAGCGGGAGCCACGAGCAGTACTTC. Encoded protein: CASSLMASGSHEQYF.

The chain uses TRBV29-1 and TRBJ2-7, with no clear D. Germline V CDR1 and CDR2: SQVTM, ANQGSEA. V lost 4 bases and J 0 bases, leaving 7 bases between the germline ends. The CDR3 spans 12 residues. The CDR3 sequence: CSVVAYSYEQYF. Here the CDR3 DNA reads TGCAGCGTTGTGGCTTACTCCTACGAGCAGTACTTC.

J is TRBJ1-4 and V is TRBV4-3; D is possibly TRBD1 (6 bases). The germline V gene has CDR1 LGHNA and CDR2 YSLEER. The V gene lost 4 bases and the J gene lost 7 bases, with 16 bases spanning the gap. The CDR3 has 15 amino acids. CDR3 sequence: CASSRRGGLGEKLFF. The CDR3 coding sequence is TGCGCCAGCAGCCGGAGAGGGGGGTTGGGTGAAAAACTGTTTTTT.

The V call is TRBV14, the J call TRBJ2-7, with D hard to call. V shed 1 base and J shed 0 bases, with 19 bases lying between them. The CDR3 has 18 residues. CDR1 and CDR2 (germline): SGHDN, FVKESK. The CDR3 bases are TGTGCCAGCAGCCAAGGATGGGGTACGGGCGCGAGCTCCTACGAGCAGTACTTC. Protein: CASSQGWGTGASSYEQYF.

The chain uses TRBV20-1 and TRBJ2-1; possibly TRBD1 for D (6 bases). This CDR3 has 13 amino acids. Germline CDR1 reads DFQATT; CDR2 reads SNEGSKA (reference sequence). V was trimmed by 2 bases and J by 6 bases, leaving 11 bases between them. The CDR3 bases are TGCAGTGCTAGATTTCTAGGGGGCAATGAGCAGTTCTTC. This codes for CSARFLGGNEQFF.

This clonotype was seen ten or more times. The genes are TRBV28 and TRBJ2-4, with a possible D match to TRBD1 (5 bases). This CDR3 spans 15 amino acids. Germline V lookup: CDR1 MDHEN, CDR2 SYDVKM. The germline V and J ends were trimmed by 3 bases and 1 base, with 10 bases remaining between them. CDR3 in DNA: TGTGCCAGCAGTTTCGCAGGGTCGGCCAAAAACATTCAGTACTTC. Residues: CASSFAGSAKNIQYF.

This clonotype was found a few times. This sequence joins TRBV29-1 and TRBJ2-5; 11 positions match TRBD2. From germline, CDR1 is SQVTM and CDR2 ANQGSEA. The CDR3 sequence is 13 residues long. V trimming: 8 bases; J trimming: 5 bases; junction bases outside the gene matches: 7. The CDR3 spells CSFRTSGRETQYF. The CDR3 DNA reads as TGCAGCTTTAGGACTAGCGGGCGGGAGACCCAGTACTTC.

The chain joins TRBV11-2 to TRBJ2-5; no definite D call. Germline CDR1 reads SGHAT; CDR2 reads FQNNGV. Between the trimmed V and J ends, which lost 1 base and 2 bases, there was a span of 11 bases. This CDR3 is 15 amino acids long. The CDR3 here is CASSLVAFLQETQYF. As DNA, the CDR3 is TGTGCCAGCAGCTTAGTGGCCTTCTTACAAGAGACCCAGTACTTC. Variable domain in full (rest from reference TRBV11-2 and TRBJ2-5): EAGVAQSPRYKIIEKRQSVAFWCNPISGHATLYWYQQILGQGPKLLIQFQNNGVVDDSQLPKDRFSAERLKGVDSTLKIQPAKLEDSAVYLCASSLVAFLQETQYFGPGTRLLVL.